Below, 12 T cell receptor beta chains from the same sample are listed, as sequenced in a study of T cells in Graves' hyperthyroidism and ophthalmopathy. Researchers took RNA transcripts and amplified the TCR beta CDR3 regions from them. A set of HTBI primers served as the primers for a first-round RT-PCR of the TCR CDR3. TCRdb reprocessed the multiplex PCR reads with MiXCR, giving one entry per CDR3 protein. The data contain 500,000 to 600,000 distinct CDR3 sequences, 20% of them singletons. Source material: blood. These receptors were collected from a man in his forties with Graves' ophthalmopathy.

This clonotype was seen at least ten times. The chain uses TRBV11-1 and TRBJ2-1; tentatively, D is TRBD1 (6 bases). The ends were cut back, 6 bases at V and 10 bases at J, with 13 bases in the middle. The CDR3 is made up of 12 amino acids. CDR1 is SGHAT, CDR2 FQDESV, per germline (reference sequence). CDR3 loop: CASSFDRKEQFF. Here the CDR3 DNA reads TGTGCCAGCAGTTTCGACAGGAAAGAGCAGTTCTTC.

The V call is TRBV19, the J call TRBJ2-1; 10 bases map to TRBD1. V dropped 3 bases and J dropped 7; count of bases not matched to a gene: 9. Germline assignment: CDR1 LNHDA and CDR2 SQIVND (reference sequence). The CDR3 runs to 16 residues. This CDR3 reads CASSIGDRDRGNEQFF. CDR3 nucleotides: TGTGCCAGTAGTATTGGGGACCGGGACAGGGGTAATGAGCAGTTCTTC.

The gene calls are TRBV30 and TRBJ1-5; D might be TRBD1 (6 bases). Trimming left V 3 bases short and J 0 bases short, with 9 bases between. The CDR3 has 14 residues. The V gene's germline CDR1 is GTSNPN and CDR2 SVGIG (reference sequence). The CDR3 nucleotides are TGTGCCTGGAGGGGACAACATAGCAATCAGCCCCAGCATTTT. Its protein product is CAWRGQHSNQPQHF.

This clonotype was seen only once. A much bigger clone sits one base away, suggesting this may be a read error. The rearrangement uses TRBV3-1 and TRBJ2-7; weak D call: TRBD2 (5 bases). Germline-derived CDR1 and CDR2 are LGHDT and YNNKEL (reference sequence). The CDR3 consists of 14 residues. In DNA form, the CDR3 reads TGTGCCAGCAGCCAAGTTGAGGGTATCGGCGAGCAGCACTTC. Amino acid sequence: CASSQVEGIGEQHF.

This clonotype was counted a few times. This chain's CDR3 is CASSHDSRRGSPLHF. The DNA for the CDR3 is TGTGCCAGCAGCCACGACAGCCGGCGGGGCTCACCCCTCCACTTT. The chain joins TRBV3-1 to TRBJ1-6, with TRBD1 as a possible D gene (5 bases). CDR1 is LGHDT, CDR2 YNNKEL, per germline (reference sequence). Trimming removed 3 bases at V and 10 bases at J, with 16 bases between. The CDR3 contains 15 residues.

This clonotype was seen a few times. The CDR3 coding sequence is TGCGCCAGCAGCTTGGACAACAGGGGCCCCTACGAGCAGTACTTC. Translating gives CASSLDNRGPYEQYF. The rearrangement links TRBV5-1 to TRBJ2-7; 7 bases align to TRBD1. The CDR3 has 15 amino acids. V trimming: 0 bases; J trimming: 2 bases; junction bases outside the gene matches: 5. CDR1 is SGHRS, CDR2 YFSETQ, per germline. Drawing the rest from reference TRBV5-1 and TRBJ2-7, the complete variable domain is KAGVTQTPRYLIKTRGQQVTLSCSPISGHRSVSWYQQTPGQGLQFLFEYFSETQRNKGNFPGRFSGRQFSNSRSEMNVSTLELGDSALYLCASSLDNRGPYEQYFGPGTRLTVT.

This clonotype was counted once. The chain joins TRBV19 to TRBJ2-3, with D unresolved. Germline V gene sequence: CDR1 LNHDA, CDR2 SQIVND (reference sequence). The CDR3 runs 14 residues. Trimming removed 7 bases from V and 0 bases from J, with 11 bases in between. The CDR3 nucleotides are TGTGCCAGTACAGCCGGCGCTAGCACAGATACGCAGTATTTT. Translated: CASTAGASTDTQYF. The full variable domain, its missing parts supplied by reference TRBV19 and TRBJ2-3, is DGGITQSPKYLFRKEGQNVTLSCEQNLNHDAMYWYRQDPGQGLRLIYYSQIVNDFQKGDIAEGYSVSREKKESFPLTVTSAQKNPTAFYLCASTAGASTDTQYFGPGTRLTVL.

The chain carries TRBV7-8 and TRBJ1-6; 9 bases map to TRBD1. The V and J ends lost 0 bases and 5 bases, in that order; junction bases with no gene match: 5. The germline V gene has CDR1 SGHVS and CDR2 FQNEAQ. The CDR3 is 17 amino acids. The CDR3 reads CASSLASGTGNNSPLHF. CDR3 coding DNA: TGTGCCAGCAGCTTAGCGTCCGGGACAGGGAATAATTCACCCCTCCACTTT.

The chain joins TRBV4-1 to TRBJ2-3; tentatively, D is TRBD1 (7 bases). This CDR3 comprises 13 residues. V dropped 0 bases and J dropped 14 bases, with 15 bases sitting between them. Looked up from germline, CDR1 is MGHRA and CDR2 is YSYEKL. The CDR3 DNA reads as TGCGCCAGCAGCCAAGAGAAGGCAGGGGGGTTGTATTTT. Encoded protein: CASSQEKAGGLYF.

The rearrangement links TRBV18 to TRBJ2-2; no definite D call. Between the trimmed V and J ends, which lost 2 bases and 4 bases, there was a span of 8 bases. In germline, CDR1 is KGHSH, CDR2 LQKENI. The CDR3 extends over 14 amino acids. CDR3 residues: CASSPNGVTGELFF. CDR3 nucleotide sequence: TGTGCCAGCTCACCAAATGGGGTCACCGGGGAGCTGTTTTTT. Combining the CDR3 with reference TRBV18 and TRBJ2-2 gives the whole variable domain NAGVMQNPRHLVRRRGQEARLRCSPMKGHSHVYWYRQLPEEGLKFMVYLQKENIIDESGMPKERFSAEFPKEGPSILRIQQVVRGDSAAYFCASSPNGVTGELFFGEGSRLTVL.

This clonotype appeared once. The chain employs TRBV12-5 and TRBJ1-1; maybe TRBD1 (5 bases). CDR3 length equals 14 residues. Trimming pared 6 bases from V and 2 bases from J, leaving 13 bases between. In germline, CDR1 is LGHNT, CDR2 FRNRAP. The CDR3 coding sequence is TGTGCTAGTGGAAGCGGGACTGTAAACACTGAAGCTTTCTTT. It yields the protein CASGSGTVNTEAFF.

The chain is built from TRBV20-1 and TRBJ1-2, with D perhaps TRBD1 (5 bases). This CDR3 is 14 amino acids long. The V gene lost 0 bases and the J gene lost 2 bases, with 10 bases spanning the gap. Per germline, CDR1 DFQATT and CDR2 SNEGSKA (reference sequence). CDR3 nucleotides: TGCAGTGCTAGAGACAGGGACTTAAACTATGGCTACACCTTC. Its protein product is CSARDRDLNYGYTF.